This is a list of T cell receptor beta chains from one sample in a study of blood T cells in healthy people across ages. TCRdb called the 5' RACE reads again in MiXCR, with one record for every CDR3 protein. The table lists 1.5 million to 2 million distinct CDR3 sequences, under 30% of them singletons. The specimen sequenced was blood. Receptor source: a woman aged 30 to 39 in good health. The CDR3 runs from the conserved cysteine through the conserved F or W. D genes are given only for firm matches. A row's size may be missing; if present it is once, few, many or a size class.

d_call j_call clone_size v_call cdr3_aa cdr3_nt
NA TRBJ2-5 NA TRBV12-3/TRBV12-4 CASSFSGVKETQYF TGTGCCAGCAGTTTCTCAGGGGTGAAAGAGACCCAGTACTTC
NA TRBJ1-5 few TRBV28 CASSLFGTIEQPQHF TGTGCCAGCAGTTTATTCGGGACAATTGAGCAGCCCCAGCATTTT
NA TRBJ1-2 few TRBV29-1 CSVEELQGSGGYTF TGCAGCGTTGAAGAATTACAGGGTAGCGGCGGCTACACCTTC
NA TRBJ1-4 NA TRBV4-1 CASSGLGSNEKLFF TGCGCCAGCAGTGGGTTAGGATCTAATGAAAAACTGTTTTTT
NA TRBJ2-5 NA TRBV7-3 CASSLASTPGETQYF TGTGCCAGCAGCTTGGCTAGCACCCCCGGAGAGACCCAGTACTTC
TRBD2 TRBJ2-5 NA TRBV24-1 CATSTSGGVETQYF TGTGCCACCAGTACTAGCGGGGGGGTAGAGACCCAGTACTTC
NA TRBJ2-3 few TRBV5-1 CASSPTVVGGGDTQYF TGCGCCAGCAGCCCAACGGTAGTGGGAGGAGGTGATACGCAGTATTTT
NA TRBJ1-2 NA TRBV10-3 CAIMSNFYGYTF TGTGCCATCATGTCAAATTTCTATGGCTACACCTTC
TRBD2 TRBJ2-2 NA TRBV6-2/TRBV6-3 CASRAGGRGGELFF TGTGCCAGCAGAGCGGGAGGGCGAGGCGGGGAGCTGTTTTTT
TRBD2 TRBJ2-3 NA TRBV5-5 CAGSLLAGGGYTQCF TGTGCCGGCAGCTTGTTGGCGGGCGGGGGTTATACGCAGTGTTTT
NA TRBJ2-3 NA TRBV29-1 CSVDDVVFGGDTQYF TGCAGCGTTGATGACGTGGTCTTTGGTGGGGATACGCAGTATTTT
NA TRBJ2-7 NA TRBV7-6 CASMGLGSYEQYF TGTGCCAGCATGGGCTTGGGCTCCTACGAGCAGTACTTC
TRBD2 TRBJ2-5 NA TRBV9 CASSPSREGPRETQYF TGTGCCAGCAGCCCCTCGCGGGAGGGCCCCCGGGAGACCCAGTACTTC
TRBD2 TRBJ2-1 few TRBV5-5 CASSRPGGGDNEQFF TGTGCCAGCAGCCGTCCCGGCGGGGGGGACAATGAGCAGTTCTTC
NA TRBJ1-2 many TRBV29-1 CSVTGGANYGYTF TGCAGCGTTACGGGGGGTGCCAACTATGGCTACACCTTC
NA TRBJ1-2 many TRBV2 CASINVDGYTF TGTGCCAGCATCAATGTGGACGGCTACACCTTC
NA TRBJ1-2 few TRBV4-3 CASSQDYGDYGYTF TGCGCCAGCAGCCAAGACTATGGTGACTATGGCTACACCTTC
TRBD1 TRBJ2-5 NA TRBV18 CASSPLGQGAETQYF TGTGCCAGCTCACCTCTGGGACAGGGGGCAGAGACCCAGTACTTC
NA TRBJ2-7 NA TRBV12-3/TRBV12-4 CASSLLNGGEQYF TGTGCCAGCAGTTTACTAAATGGAGGCGAGCAGTACTTC
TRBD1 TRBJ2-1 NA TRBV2 CASSFARGIAYNEQFF TGTGCCAGCAGTTTTGCCAGGGGGATCGCGTACAATGAGCAGTTCTTC
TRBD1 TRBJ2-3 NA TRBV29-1 CSAGQGADTRYF TGCAGCGCTGGACAGGGGGCAGATACGCGGTATTTT
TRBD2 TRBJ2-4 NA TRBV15 CATGPRTSLFYEQYF TGTGCCACCGGACCTCGGACTAGCCTTTTCTATGAGCAGTACTTC
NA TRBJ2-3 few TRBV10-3 CAISENRDTQYF TGTGCCATCAGTGAGAACAGGGATACGCAGTATTTT
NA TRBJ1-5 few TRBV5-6 CASSLNGFYNQPQHF TGTGCCAGCAGCTTGAACGGCTTTTACAATCAGCCCCAGCATTTT
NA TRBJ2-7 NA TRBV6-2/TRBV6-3 CASKGVASYNEQYF TGTGCCAGCAAGGGGGTGGCCTCCTACAATGAGCAGTACTTC
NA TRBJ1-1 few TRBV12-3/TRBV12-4 CASTVDRMNTEAFF TGTGCCAGCACCGTGGACAGAATGAACACTGAAGCTTTCTTT
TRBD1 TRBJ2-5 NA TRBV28 CASSFLLGTDLSGQETQYF TGTGCCAGCAGTTTCCTCCTCGGGACAGATCTTTCCGGGCAAGAGACCCAGTACTTC
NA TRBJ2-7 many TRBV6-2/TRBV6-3 CASSNPPLSYEQYF TGTGCCAGCAGTAATCCGCCCCTCTCCTACGAGCAGTACTTC
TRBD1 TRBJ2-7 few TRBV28 CASSLDLGTDNYEQYF TGTGCCAGCAGCTTGGATCTCGGGACAGATAACTACGAGCAGTACTTC
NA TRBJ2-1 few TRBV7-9 CASSLVARDEQFF TGTGCCAGCAGCTTAGTCGCGCGGGATGAGCAGTTCTTC
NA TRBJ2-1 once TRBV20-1 CSALRGGQCF TGCAGTGCTCTCAGGGGAGGGCAGTGCTTC
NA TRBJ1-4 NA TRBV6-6 CASSFQQGLNEKLFF TGTGCCAGCAGTTTCCAACAGGGATTGAATGAAAAACTGTTTTTT
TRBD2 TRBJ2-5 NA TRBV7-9 CASSSGLAGASFQETQYF TGTGCCAGCAGCTCAGGACTAGCGGGCGCCTCTTTCCAAGAGACCCAGTACTTC
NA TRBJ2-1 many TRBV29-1 CSVELPGEVHNEQFF TGCAGCGTTGAGCTCCCGGGAGAGGTACACAATGAGCAGTTCTTC